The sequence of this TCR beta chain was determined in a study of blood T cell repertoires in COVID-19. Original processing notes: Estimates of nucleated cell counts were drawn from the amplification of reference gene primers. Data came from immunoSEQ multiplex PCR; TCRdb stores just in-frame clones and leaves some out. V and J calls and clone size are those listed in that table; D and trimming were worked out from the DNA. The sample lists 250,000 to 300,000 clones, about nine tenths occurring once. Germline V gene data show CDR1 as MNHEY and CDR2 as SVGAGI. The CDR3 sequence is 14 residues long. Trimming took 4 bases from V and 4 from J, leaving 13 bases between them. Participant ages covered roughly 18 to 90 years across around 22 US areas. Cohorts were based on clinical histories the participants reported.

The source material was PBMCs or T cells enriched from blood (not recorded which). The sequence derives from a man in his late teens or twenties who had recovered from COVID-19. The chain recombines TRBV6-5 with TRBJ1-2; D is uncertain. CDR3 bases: TGTGCCAGCAGTTCTCTACTCGTTGGCTATGGCTACACCTTC. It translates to CASSSLLVGYGYTF.